This entry is about one T cell receptor (beta chain). The J segment lost 7 bases and the V segment lost 5 bases, leaving 7 bases of the junction unmatched. Germline CDR1 reads LNHDA; CDR2 reads SQIVND (reference sequence). The CDR3 is 14 residues long. The data originate from a study of T cells in Graves' hyperthyroidism and ophthalmopathy. RNA transcripts yielded amplified TCR beta CDR3 regions. The TCR CDR3 was amplified in a first-round RT-PCR using the HTBI primer set. TCRdb ran MiXCR on the multiplex PCR reads and lists one entry per CDR3 protein. The sample has about 590,000 distinct CDR3 sequences, roughly 14% seen once.

Specimen: blood. The J gene is TRBJ2-1, the V gene TRBV19; 8 nucleotides agree with TRBD1. This TCR was recovered from a woman aged 25-40 years with Graves' hyperthyroidism. For the CDR3, the DNA is TGTGCCAGTAGTGGACAGGGCTATGGGAATGAGCAGTTCTTC. Its protein product is CASSGQGYGNEQFF.